This T cell receptor beta chain was found in a study of shared clonotypes between healthy human individuals. Several immunoSEQ plates held equal portions of the genomic DNA taken from each subset. Clones were sequenced by immunoSEQ multiplex PCR, and TCRdb holds only the in-frame ones, with some missing. This sample has around 700,000 clones, with around 78% found just once. Donors, healthy HIV-negative adults, lacked recent acute infections or vaccinations. Specimen: memory CD4+ T cells sorted from blood. Documented subset: CD45RA-negative fraction. The receptor was isolated from a woman under 40 in good health.

The CDR3 loop is CASSQFPSPTGRDEKLFF. CDR3 coding DNA: TGCGCCAGCAGCCAATTCCCCTCACCGACAGGGAGGGATGAAAAACTGTTTTTT. The chain employs TRBV4-1 and TRBJ1-4; TRBD1 matches at 7 bases. Germline lookup yields CDR1 MGHRA and CDR2 YSYEKL. Trimming at V came to 2 bases and at J to 6 bases, leaving 15 bases not matched to a gene. The CDR3 covers 18 residues.